Sequencing of this TCR beta chain was carried out in a study of PD-1 blockade in classical Hodgkin lymphoma. Documented time point: cycle 4 day 1 (C4D1), after five to seven weeks of nivolumab. The patients all showed relapse after autologous stem cell transplantation, while their brentuximab vedotin exposure varied. The investigators isolated CD8+ T cells from thawed PBMCs using magnetic negative selection. Data came from immunoSEQ multiplex PCR; TCRdb stores just in-frame clones and leaves some out. Of about 15,000 clones listed, around 86% are singletons. The CDR3 covers 14 residues. The V and J ends lost 0 bases and 6 bases respectively, with 10 bases between them. The germline V gene encodes CDR1 SGHRS and CDR2 YFSETQ.

The source was CD8+ T cells from blood, collected before the fourth cycle of nivolumab. The rearrangement uses TRBV5-1 and TRBJ2-1; D is unclear. This receptor was taken from a human donor with classical Hodgkin lymphoma. In DNA form, the CDR3 reads TGCGCCAGCAGCTTGGCCTCCGCTTTCAATGAGCAGTTCTTC. Amino acids: CASSLASAFNEQFF.